The T cell receptor (beta chain) under discussion was sequenced for a study of cytomegalovirus exposure and HLA in healthy donors. Both 60 Vbeta primers and 13 Jbeta primers went into the PCR. Assay used: immunoSEQ multiplex PCR; TCRdb lists only in-frame clones, some missing. In the table there are about 200,000 clones, approximately 80% of which are singletons. CDR3 size: 14 residues. CDR1 and CDR2 (germline): SGHVS, FQNEAQ. The V end lost 3 bases, the J end lost 4 bases, and 13 bases lay between the germline ends. J is TRBJ2-7 and V is TRBV7-8; the D gene is possibly TRBD2 (7 bases). The source material was PBMCs. The sequence derives from a man aged 25-45 years in good health and CMV-seronegative. The CDR3, as DNA: TGTGCCAGCAGCTTGCGGGGGCTGTCGTACGAGCAGTACTTC. It encodes CASSLRGLSYEQYF.